Following are 24 T cell receptor beta chains from one sample sequenced in a study of OX40 agonist ivuxolimab in advanced cancers. Produced via immunoSEQ multiplex PCR; TCRdb's table is partial and in-frame only. The table lists tens of thousands of clones, 84% of them singletons. Sequencing used CD4+ or CD8+ T cells sorted from blood, obtained in a trial of the OX40 agonist ivuxolimab. Source of these receptors: an adult with an advanced solid tumor such as melanoma, head and neck, liver or kidney cancer.

V gene TRBV7-9 combines with J gene TRBJ1-4, with TRBD1 as a possible D gene (5 bases). The V gene's germline CDR1 is SEHNR and CDR2 FQNEAQ (reference sequence). V was clipped by 3 bases and J by 7 bases, with 9 bases between them. The CDR3 loop spans 13 amino acids. The chain's CDR3 is CASSFMGGEKLFF. The CDR3 DNA is TGTGCCAGCAGCTTTATGGGGGGTGAAAAACTGTTTTTT.

The genes are TRBV14 and TRBJ2-7; D is unclear. V lost 2 bases and J lost 0, with 8 bases in between. This CDR3 comprises 14 residues. Germline V lookup: CDR1 SGHDN, CDR2 FVKESK. The CDR3 loop is CASSQSWFSYEQYF. Here the CDR3 DNA reads TGTGCCAGCAGCCAATCGTGGTTCTCCTACGAGCAGTACTTC.

V and J are TRBV11-2 and TRBJ2-3; D is perhaps TRBD1 or TRBD2 (6 bases each). With 2 bases removed from V and 1 base from J, the gap between germline ends came to 13 bases. Germline assignment: CDR1 SGHAT and CDR2 FQNNGV. The CDR3 runs to 16 residues. CDR3 in amino acids: CASSLNSGGRTDTQYF. The DNA for the CDR3 is TGTGCCAGCAGCTTAAACTCCGGGGGCCGCACAGATACGCAGTATTTT.

The V gene is TRBV10-1, the J gene TRBJ2-3; 9 positions agree with TRBD2. Per germline, CDR1 WNHNN and CDR2 SYGVQD (reference sequence). The CDR3 is made up of 16 amino acids. The junction had 9 bases not matched to a gene; V was cut back by 5 bases and J by 3 bases. The chain's CDR3 is CASSYKGGRATDTQYF. The DNA of the CDR3 is TGCGCCAGCAGTTACAAGGGCGGGAGGGCAACAGATACGCAGTATTTT.

This chain connects TRBV9 to TRBJ1-3, with D hard to call. V was cut by 3 bases and J by 8 bases, with 15 bases left in between. Germline V gene lookup returns CDR1 SGDLS and CDR2 YYNGEE. This CDR3 spans 14 amino acids. CDR3 sequence: CASSAGLGRDTIYF. The CDR3 DNA reads as TGTGCCAGCAGCGCAGGCCTGGGCAGAGACACCATATATTTT.

V gene TRBV5-1 combines with J gene TRBJ2-7; TRBD1 or TRBD2 may be the D gene (5 bases each). The CDR3 has 16 amino acids. The germline gives CDR1 SGHRS, CDR2 YFSETQ. Trimming took off 0 bases at V and 0 bases at J, with 13 bases between the two ends. CDR3: CASSLGGSLSSYEQYF. The CDR3 bases are TGCGCCAGCAGCTTGGGGGGGTCTCTGAGCTCCTACGAGCAGTACTTC.

The chain is built from TRBV7-2 and TRBJ2-1; tentative D call: TRBD2 (6 bases). There are 16 residues in the CDR3. In germline, CDR1 is SGHTA, CDR2 FQGNSA. V gave up 4 bases and J gave up 2 bases, with 15 bases separating them. The CDR3 region has the DNA TGTGCCAGCAGCTCAGGTAGCGGACTTACCTACAATGAGCAGTTCTTC. Encoded protein: CASSSGSGLTYNEQFF.

V and J are TRBV30 and TRBJ2-7; no reliable D call. V was trimmed by 1 base and J by 5 bases, leaving 9 bases between them. Germline assignment: CDR1 GTSNPN and CDR2 SVGIG (reference sequence). The CDR3 is made up of 12 amino acids. Here the CDR3 reads CAWSAPFDEQYF. CDR3 sequence (DNA): TGTGCCTGGAGTGCTCCCTTTGACGAGCAGTACTTC.

The gene calls are TRBV2 and TRBJ1-5; a weak D match, TRBD1 (5 bases). Germline values: CDR1 SNHLY, CDR2 FYNNEI. This CDR3 is 16 amino acids long. The germline V and J ends were trimmed by 9 bases and 0 bases, with 18 bases remaining between them. Here the CDR3 reads CASEEGRVGSNQPQHF. The DNA for the CDR3 is TGTGCCAGTGAAGAGGGCAGGGTCGGTAGCAATCAGCCCCAGCATTTT.

The chain carries TRBV5-1 and TRBJ2-3; D gene unclear. The ends were cut back, 5 bases at V and 0 bases at J, with 16 bases in the middle. CDR3 length: 16 residues. Per germline, CDR1 SGHRS and CDR2 YFSETQ. CDR3 amino acids: CASRFATDPSTDTQYF. For the CDR3, the DNA is TGCGCCAGCAGATTTGCGACGGACCCTAGCACAGATACGCAGTATTTT.

The chain employs TRBV15 and TRBJ2-1; 11 bases match TRBD2. The V gene's germline CDR1 is LNHNV and CDR2 YYDKDF (reference sequence). The CDR3 loop spans 15 amino acids. With V trimmed by 6 bases and J by 9 bases, 10 bases remained unmatched. This chain's CDR3 is CATSTGTSGRGEQFF. For the CDR3, the DNA is TGTGCCACCAGTACCGGGACTAGCGGTCGCGGTGAGCAGTTCTTC.

V usage is TRBV5-1 and J usage is TRBJ1-1, with 8 bases identical to TRBD1. The V and J ends lost 3 bases and 2 bases, in that order; junction bases with no gene match: 9. Germline CDR1 and CDR2: SGHRS and YFSETQ. The CDR3 loop spans 16 amino acids. The CDR3 sequence is CASSSTLTGGNTEAFF. The CDR3, as DNA: TGCGCCAGCAGCTCGACCCTCACAGGGGGAAACACTGAAGCTTTCTTT.

This clone was detected only a few times. V is TRBV6-1 and J is TRBJ1-4; 7 nucleotides line up with TRBD1. The V gene's germline CDR1 is MNHNS and CDR2 SASEGT. With 8 bases clipped from V and 3 bases from J, the junction kept 3 bases outside the gene matches. The CDR3 consists of 13 residues. CDR3: CASDREANEKLFF. For the CDR3, the DNA is TGTGCCAGCGACAGGGAGGCTAATGAAAAACTGTTTTTT.

V gene TRBV19 combines with J gene TRBJ2-1, with 7 bases that match TRBD2. CDR3 length: 18 residues. CDR1 LNHDA and CDR2 SQIVND come from the germline V gene (reference sequence). V shed 6 bases and J 7 bases; nucleotides not matched to a gene: 21. The chain's CDR3 is CASSPWRGGGEGVNEQFF. In DNA form, the CDR3 reads TGTGCCAGTAGCCCCTGGCGTGGCGGCGGGGAGGGCGTGAATGAGCAGTTCTTC. The complete variable domain, with remaining parts taken from reference TRBV19 and TRBJ2-1, reads DGGITQSPKYLFRKEGQNVTLSCEQNLNHDAMYWYRQDPGQGLRLIYYSQIVNDFQKGDIAEGYSVSREKKESFPLTVTSAQKNPTAFYLCASSPWRGGGEGVNEQFFGPGTRLTVL.

The rearrangement joins TRBV7-2 to TRBJ1-5; D perhaps matches TRBD1 (5 bases). Germline loops: CDR1 SGHTA, CDR2 FQGNSA. V lost 2 bases and J lost 4, with 9 bases in between. The CDR3 runs to 14 residues. This CDR3 reads CASSLKGQNQPQHF. The CDR3 nucleotides read TGTGCCAGCAGCTTAAAGGGGCAAAATCAGCCCCAGCATTTT.

The chain links TRBV27 to TRBJ2-5; 8 bases align to TRBD2. The V segment lost 5 bases and the J segment 2 bases; nucleotides outside the gene matches: 10. Germline loops: CDR1 MNHEY, CDR2 SMNVEV (reference sequence). This CDR3 comprises 16 residues. CDR3 in amino acids: CASSPYTLAGQETQYF. CDR3 DNA: TGTGCCAGCAGTCCCTACACGTTAGCGGGGCAAGAGACCCAGTACTTC.

The rearrangement uses TRBV6-5 and TRBJ1-2; a weak D match, TRBD1 (5 bases). Germline CDR1 reads MNHEY; CDR2 reads SVGAGI. Trimming removed 7 bases from V and 7 bases from J, with 16 bases in between. The CDR3 consists of 13 residues. The DNA of the CDR3 is TGTGCCAGCACTCCTCGGACGAGGGGTGGCTACACCTTC. It encodes CASTPRTRGGYTF.

This rearrangement joins TRBV19 to TRBJ2-3; 7 nucleotides agree with TRBD2. The J segment lost 4 bases and the V segment lost 1 base, leaving 2 bases of the junction unmatched. This CDR3 region has 14 residues. Per germline, CDR1 LNHDA and CDR2 SQIVND (reference sequence). In nucleotides, the CDR3 is TGTGCCAGTAGTATAGGACTAGCTGCAGATACGCAGTATTTT. As protein: CASSIGLAADTQYF.

V gene TRBV19 combines with J gene TRBJ2-5; perhaps TRBD1 as D (8 bases). The J call may be in error: the DNA end matches TRBJ2-7 better. CDR1 and CDR2 from the germline V gene are LNHDA and SQIVND (reference sequence). This CDR3 spans 14 amino acids. CDR3 region: CASSKNRGGYEQYF. The DNA for the CDR3 is TGTGCCAGTAGTAAAAACAGGGGGGGCTACGAGCAGTACTTC.

The CDR3 loop reads CARAGGRNSGTQYF. CDR3 coding DNA: TGTGCCCGAGCTGGCGGGAGGAACAGTGGTACGCAGTATTTT. The chain joins TRBV30 to TRBJ2-3, with 8 bases fitting TRBD2. CDR3 size: 14 residues. J was trimmed by 8 bases and V by 8 bases; bases with no gene match: 15. Per germline, CDR1 GTSNPN and CDR2 SVGIG (reference sequence).

This chain connects TRBV7-2 to TRBJ1-4; no firm D call. The germline V gene has CDR1 SGHTA and CDR2 FQGNSA. The CDR3 spans 15 residues. Trimming shortened V by 1 base and J by 4 bases, and 10 bases separated the two germline ends. CDR3 protein: CASSLEGVYNEKLFF. DNA for the CDR3: TGTGCCAGCAGCTTAGAGGGCGTGTATAATGAAAAACTGTTTTTT.

V usage is TRBV7-3 and J usage is TRBJ2-7; perhaps TRBD2 as D (7 bases). The germline V and J ends were trimmed by 2 bases and 6 bases, with 8 bases remaining between them. The V gene's germline CDR1 is SGHTA and CDR2 FQGTGA. The CDR3 covers 12 residues. The DNA for the CDR3 is TGTGCCAGCAGCTTAGCGGGGGCCGAGCAGTACTTC. Its protein product is CASSLAGAEQYF.

V usage is TRBV5-1 and J usage is TRBJ1-1; 8 bases match TRBD1. The junction had 2 bases not matched to a gene; V was cut back by 4 bases and J by 3 bases. CDR1 SGHRS and CDR2 YFSETQ come from the germline V gene. This CDR3 is built from 13 residues. CDR3 region: CASSVGQDTEAFF. Here the CDR3 DNA reads TGCGCCAGCAGCGTGGGACAGGACACTGAAGCTTTCTTT.

The genes are TRBV30 and TRBJ2-7; D is perhaps TRBD1 or TRBD2 (7 bases each). The CDR3 is 15 residues long. From germline, CDR1 is GTSNPN and CDR2 SVGIG (reference sequence). V was pared by 4 bases and J by 6 bases, with 22 bases between. The CDR3 spells CAWTRRGGASGEQYF. Written as DNA, the CDR3 is TGTGCCTGGACCCGCAGGGGGGGCGCGTCAGGCGAGCAGTACTTC.